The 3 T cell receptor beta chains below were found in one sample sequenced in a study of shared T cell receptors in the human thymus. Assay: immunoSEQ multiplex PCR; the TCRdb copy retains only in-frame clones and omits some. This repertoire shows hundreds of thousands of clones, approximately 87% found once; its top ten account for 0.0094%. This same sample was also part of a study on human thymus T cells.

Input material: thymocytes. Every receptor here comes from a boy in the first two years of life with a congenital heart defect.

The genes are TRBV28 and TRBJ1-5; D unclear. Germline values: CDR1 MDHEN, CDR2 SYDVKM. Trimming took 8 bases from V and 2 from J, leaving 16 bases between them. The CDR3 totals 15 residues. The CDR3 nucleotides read TGTGCCAGCCACTTTCGGGGTGAGGGCAATCAGCCCCAGCATTTT. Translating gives CASHFRGEGNQPQHF.

The CDR3 DNA sequence: TGTGCCAGCAGCTTAGCAGTCAGCGGGGGGCCCCCAGAGACCCAGTACTTC. It yields the protein CASSLAVSGGPPETQYF. This chain uses TRBV7-8 with TRBJ2-5; 9 bases are shared with TRBD2. This CDR3 region has 17 residues. V dropped 0 bases and J dropped 4; count of bases not matched to a gene: 9. Germline V CDR1 and CDR2: SGHVS, FQNEAQ.

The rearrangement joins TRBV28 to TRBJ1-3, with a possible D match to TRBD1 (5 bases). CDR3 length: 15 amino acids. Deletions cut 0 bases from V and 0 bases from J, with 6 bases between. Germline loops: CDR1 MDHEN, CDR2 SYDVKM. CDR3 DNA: TGTGCCAGCAGTTTATGGGGGCCCTCTGGAAACACCATATATTTT. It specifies CASSLWGPSGNTIYF.